These T cell receptor beta chains were read from a single sample in a study of a mutant IDH1 vaccine in newly diagnosed glioma. Their antigen targets remain unknown. Here immunoSEQ multiplex PCR was the method, and the copy in TCRdb shows in-frame clones only, minus some. This sample has fewer than 35,000 clones, with around four fifths found just once. The input for sequencing was PBMCs, taken from a glioma patient whose treatment included an IDH1 peptide vaccine. Receptors originate from a man aged 25 to 40 with glioma. Each CDR3 is given with its conserved first and last residue. A D gene is named only where the DNA matches it firmly.

cdr3_aa: CATSVGAHTEAFF
d_call: -
v_call: TRBV15

cdr3_aa: CASRDGQGYSGELFF
d_call: TRBD1
v_call: TRBV6-1

cdr3_aa: CAWSRTNQPQHF
d_call: -
v_call: TRBV30

cdr3_aa: CASSQESGGASTDTQYF
d_call: TRBD2
v_call: TRBV4-3

cdr3_aa: CASSPFGGESGYTF
d_call: -
v_call: TRBV18

cdr3_aa: CASSEDWTGGREQYF
d_call: TRBD1
v_call: TRBV6-1

cdr3_aa: CASTLAGGAAGELFF
d_call: TRBD2
v_call: TRBV5-6

cdr3_aa: CAISALTDQPQHF
d_call: -
v_call: TRBV10-3

cdr3_aa: CASSLGLGGFYQPQHF
d_call: -
v_call: TRBV7-7

cdr3_aa: CSVEGAGVEAFF
d_call: -
v_call: TRBV29-1

cdr3_aa: CASSLGGENYGYTF
d_call: -
v_call: TRBV7-9